The 14 T cell receptor beta chains given below trace back to one sample, sequenced in a study of blood T cells in healthy people across ages (dated by TCRdb to between 2015 and 2017). The library was made by 5' RACE. A second PCR of roughly 6 to 12 cycles was run with a J-beta primer mix and a sample-barcoded 5' primer. In TCRdb, the public reads were trimmed at Q25 with fastp and aligned with MiXCR, with productive beta chains retained. Entries that share a CDR3 protein sequence are merged under the most common genes and DNA. The sample data list approximately 1,700,000 distinct CDR3 sequences, and about two fifths of these were observed just once. Jointly, the top ten make up 20% to 25% of the sample. Sequenced sample: blood. All receptors derive from a human donor in good health.

The CDR3: CASSLSGAVANYGYTF. The CDR3 bases are TGTGCCAGCAGTTTAAGCGGCGCGGTGGCTAACTATGGCTACACCTTC. This sequence joins TRBV12-3 or TRBV12-4 and TRBJ1-2, with D hard to call. Trimming stripped 2 bases from V and 0 bases from J, with 13 bases between. The CDR3 loop spans 16 amino acids.

The chain uses TRBV13 and TRBJ2-1; D gene uncertain. This CDR3 is built from 17 residues. Germline V CDR1 and CDR2: PRHDT, FYEKMQ (reference sequence). Trimming left V 1 base short and J 0 bases short, with 13 bases between. The CDR3: CASSLVRAKSSYNEQFF. The CDR3 DNA reads as TGTGCCAGCAGCTTAGTTCGGGCCAAAAGCTCCTACAATGAGCAGTTCTTC.

This clonotype was counted between two and nine times. The J gene is TRBJ2-4, the V gene TRBV29-1; unclear D gene. Matching the DNA end better, TRBJ2-7 makes the J call doubtful. CDR1 SQVTM and CDR2 ANQGSEA come from the germline V gene. The CDR3 covers 10 residues. The CDR3 nucleotides are TGCAGCGTTTCGACCTACGAGCAGTACTTC. Protein: CSVSTYEQYF.

This chain connects TRBV7-9 to TRBJ1-4, with 7 bases aligning to TRBD1. Losses at the gene ends were 4 bases for V and 6 bases for J; bases not matched to a gene: 11. The germline gives CDR1 SEHNR, CDR2 FQNEAQ (reference sequence). The CDR3 has 16 amino acids. CDR3 loop: CASSSIDRDTDEKLFF. The CDR3 DNA reads as TGTGCCAGCAGCTCCATCGACAGGGATACAGATGAAAAACTGTTTTTT.

The chain links TRBV29-1 to TRBJ2-7; D call uncertain. Looked up from germline, CDR1 is SQVTM and CDR2 is ANQGSEA. The CDR3 is 12 residues long. Trimming shortened V by 4 bases and J by 5 bases, and 12 bases separated the two germline ends. For the CDR3, the DNA is TGCAGCGTTGGACATCCCAAGGACGAGCAGTACTTC. Translated, it gives CSVGHPKDEQYF.

As to this clonotype: One junction end disagrees with the germline gene, perhaps due to a read error. V and J are TRBV7-3 and TRBJ1-1; D remains ambiguous. There are 14 residues in the CDR3. CDR1 and CDR2 (germline): SGHTA, FQGTGA. The CDR3 loop reads CAGSRTGMNTEAFF. CDR3 sequence (DNA): TGTGCCGGCAGCCGTACCGGGATGAACACTGAAGCTTTCTTT.

This clonotype has only a few counts. The V and J genes are TRBV6-2 or TRBV6-3 and TRBJ1-5; D is unclear. CDR1 is MNHEY and CDR2 is SVGEGT in the germline V gene. This CDR3 region has 14 residues. V was cut by 4 bases and J by 4 bases, with 11 bases left in between. The CDR3 nucleotides are TGTGCCAGCAGTTGCTCGGCATATAATCAGCCCCAGCATTTT. Translating it yields CASSCSAYNQPQHF.

The V call is TRBV24-1, the J call TRBJ1-5, with a possible D match to TRBD1 (5 bases). From germline, CDR1 is KGHDR and CDR2 SFDVKD. This CDR3 region has 13 residues. With 6 bases removed from V and 5 bases from J, the gap between germline ends came to 10 bases. This CDR3 is CATSSWGDQPQHF. In nucleotides, the CDR3 is TGTGCCACCAGTTCATGGGGCGATCAGCCCCAGCATTTT.

In this sample, this clonotype turned up a few times. The rearrangement joins TRBV28 to TRBJ2-3; no clear D gene. The CDR3 length is 15 residues. The germline gives CDR1 MDHEN, CDR2 SYDVKM. The V and J ends lost 4 bases and 0 bases respectively, with 11 bases between them. The CDR3 here is CASSSMTESTDTQYF. In nucleotides, the CDR3 is TGTGCCAGCAGTTCCATGACTGAAAGCACAGATACGCAGTATTTT.

This clonotype showed up just a few times. The rearrangement joins TRBV24-1 to TRBJ2-3; D unresolved. This CDR3 has 14 amino acids. Between the trimmed V and J ends, which lost 4 bases and 3 bases, there was a span of 10 bases. The germline V gene encodes CDR1 KGHDR and CDR2 SFDVKD. The DNA of the CDR3 is TGTGCCACCAGTGACCCCACTCGAACAGATACGCAGTATTTT. Amino acid sequence: CATSDPTRTDTQYF.

The chain is built from TRBV6-1 and TRBJ1-4, with TRBD1 matching 8 bases. V lost 6 bases and J lost 7; bases outside the gene matches: 13. CDR3 length: 16 residues. Germline CDR1 is MNHNS and CDR2 is SASEGT. The CDR3 bases are TGTGCCAGCAGCACTACCTTACAGGGGGTTGGTGAAAAACTGTTTTTT. As protein: CASSTTLQGVGEKLFF.

As DNA, the CDR3 is TGTGCCAGCAGCTTAGTGGGGAGCTCCTACAATGAGCAGTACTTC. Residues: CASSLVGSSYNEQYF. The V and J genes are TRBV11-2 and TRBJ2-1; possible D gene TRBD2, 5 bases. Judging by the DNA end, TRBJ2-7 fits better; the J call may be wrong. Germline loops: CDR1 SGHAT, CDR2 FQNNGV. The CDR3 spans 15 residues.

This clonotype has only a few counts. This chain's CDR3 is CSAREGQGAYEQYF. The DNA of the CDR3 is TGCAGTGCTAGAGAGGGACAGGGGGCCTACGAGCAGTACTTC. The chain uses TRBV20-1 and TRBJ2-7, with TRBD1 matching 11 bases. The length of the CDR3 is 14 residues. Germline CDR1 reads DFQATT; CDR2 reads SNEGSKA (reference sequence). Trimming removed 0 bases from V and 2 bases from J; junction bases left unmatched: 0.

V gene TRBV4-1 combines with J gene TRBJ1-2; D is unresolved. The germline CDR1 and CDR2 sequences are MGHRA and YSYEKL. Trimming stripped 0 bases from V and 4 bases from J, with 12 bases between. CDR3 length equals 15 residues. The CDR3 here is CASSQEIGVTYGYTF. CDR3 nucleotides: TGCGCCAGCAGCCAAGAGATTGGAGTGACCTATGGCTACACCTTC.